The 18 T cell receptor beta chains presented below share a single source sample, sequenced in a study of CD8+CD57+ T cells in acquired aplastic anemia. Researchers used genomic DNA as the template to profile TCR beta VDJ and CDR3. Via MiXCR, TCRdb re-called the reads, giving one row per CDR3 protein. The profile shows about 180,000 distinct CDR3 sequences, 55% to 65% of them singletons. CD8+CD57+ cell expansion, shown by flow cytometry, had occurred in the patients selected for sequencing. Specimen: sorted CD4+, CD8+, or CD8+CD57+ T cells (not recorded which) from PBMCs. These receptors were collected from a human donor with aplastic anemia.

The CDR3 region is CASSPQDGGSTDTQYF. CDR3 coding DNA: TGTGCCAGCAGCCCCCAGGACGGCGGAAGCACAGATACGCAGTATTTT. This chain connects TRBV7-2 to TRBJ2-3, with D unclear. Per germline, CDR1 SGHTA and CDR2 FQGNSA. This CDR3 is 16 amino acids long. V dropped 5 bases and J dropped 0 bases, with 15 bases sitting between them.

V is TRBV19 and J is TRBJ1-5; D is possibly TRBD1 (5 bases). This CDR3 spans 15 amino acids. In germline, CDR1 is LNHDA, CDR2 SQIVND (reference sequence). Trimming left V 10 bases short and J 2 bases short, with 18 bases between. The CDR3 spells CATGGDGAGNQPQHF. The CDR3, as DNA: TGTGCCACAGGCGGGGACGGGGCGGGCAATCAGCCCCAGCATTTT.

The V and J genes are TRBV7-3 and TRBJ1-2; TRBD1 aligns across 10 bases. There are 16 residues in the CDR3. Germline V CDR1 and CDR2: SGHTA, FQGTGA. Unmatched junction bases numbered 11, after V lost 7 bases and J lost 3 bases. The chain's CDR3 is CASTPTGTGVDYGYTF. Here the CDR3 DNA reads TGTGCCAGCACCCCAACCGGGACAGGGGTGGACTATGGCTACACCTTC.

The genes are TRBV20-1 and TRBJ1-1, with 8 bases fitting TRBD1. Trimming removed 3 bases from V and 5 bases from J; junction bases left unmatched: 14. CDR3 length: 16 residues. Germline CDR1 reads DFQATT; CDR2 reads SNEGSKA (reference sequence). CDR3 DNA sequence: TGCAGTGCTAGGTTTGGTCAGGGGGCCGTCCTGACTGAAGCTTTCTTT. Translation: CSARFGQGAVLTEAFF.

This clonotype was seen once. The gene calls are TRBV7-9 and TRBJ2-1, with D hard to call. V was cut by 3 bases and J by 6 bases, with 9 bases left in between. The CDR3 totals 13 residues. Germline V lookup: CDR1 SEHNR, CDR2 FQNEAQ (reference sequence). The chain's CDR3 is CASSFQGGNEQFF. The CDR3, as DNA: TGTGCCAGCAGCTTTCAAGGCGGCAATGAGCAGTTCTTC.

V is TRBV7-8 and J is TRBJ1-2; D ambiguous. Trimming took off 5 bases at V and 5 bases at J, with 12 bases between the two ends. The germline V gene encodes CDR1 SGHVS and CDR2 FQNEAQ. This CDR3 contains 13 residues. The CDR3 loop reads CASSEPPEYGYTF. The DNA for the CDR3 is TGTGCCAGCAGCGAACCCCCTGAGTATGGCTACACCTTC.

This clonotype turned up a few times. The chain joins TRBV7-6 to TRBJ2-3; D may be TRBD1 or TRBD2 (5 bases each). Germline V gene data show CDR1 as SGHVS and CDR2 as FNYEAQ. The CDR3 spans 14 residues. V was pared by 0 bases and J by 4 bases, with 8 bases between. CDR3 in amino acids: CASSLAGPADTQYF. The CDR3 DNA is TGTGCCAGCAGCTTAGCGGGACCGGCAGATACGCAGTATTTT.

V gene TRBV19 combines with J gene TRBJ1-1, with D possibly TRBD1 on 5 matching bases. Trimming took 5 bases from V and 8 from J, leaving 12 bases between them. The CDR3 runs 12 residues. Germline values: CDR1 LNHDA, CDR2 SQIVND (reference sequence). Here the CDR3 DNA reads TGTGCCAGTAGTCTCTGGGGCTTCGAAGCTTTCTTT. Translated: CASSLWGFEAFF.

The V gene is TRBV7-8, the J gene TRBJ2-7; D gene ambiguous. The CDR3 has 15 amino acids. Germline-derived CDR1 and CDR2 are SGHVS and FQNEAQ. V lost 1 base, J lost 7 bases, and 17 bases lay in between. In DNA form, the CDR3 reads TGTGCCAGCAGCTTAGGAATTAGTTCGACGGTGGAGCAGTACTTC. It is translated as CASSLGISSTVEQYF.

This chain joins TRBV6-5 and TRBJ1-5, with 8 bases fitting TRBD1. V shed 2 bases and J 5 bases; nucleotides not matched to a gene: 5. The CDR3 runs 15 residues. The V gene's germline CDR1 is MNHEY and CDR2 SVGAGI. CDR3 protein: CASSYGDRYHQPQHF. As DNA, the CDR3 is TGTGCCAGCAGTTACGGGGACAGGTACCATCAGCCCCAGCATTTT.

The rearrangement uses TRBV12-5 and TRBJ1-5, with D tentatively TRBD1 (6 bases). Trimming left V 1 base short and J 6 bases short, with 16 bases between. The CDR3 runs to 16 residues. Germline V gives CDR1 LGHNT, CDR2 FRNRAP. The CDR3 spells CASGLGPGGLGQPQHF. DNA for the CDR3: TGTGCTAGTGGTTTGGGGCCCGGGGGGCTAGGTCAGCCCCAGCATTTT. The full variable domain, with the rest looked up from reference TRBV12-5 and TRBJ1-5, is DARVTQTPRHKVTEMGQEVTMRCQPILGHNTVFWYRQTMMQGLELLAYFRNRAPLDDSGMPKDRFSAEMPDATLATLKIQPSEPRDSAVYFCASGLGPGGLGQPQHFGDGTRLSIL.

The chain couples TRBV20-1 to TRBJ2-5, with a tentative D call TRBD2 (6 bases). The CDR3 totals 14 residues. V lost 3 bases to trimming and J lost 3 bases, with 14 bases between them. Germline V gene data show CDR1 as DFQATT and CDR2 as SNEGSKA (reference sequence). The CDR3 bases are TGCAGTGCTAGGTCCGTATGGGGGGAAGAGACCCAGTACTTC. It encodes CSARSVWGEETQYF.

The chain links TRBV7-6 to TRBJ2-7; unclear D gene. V shed 0 bases and J shed 6 bases, with 12 bases lying between them. Germline V gene lookup returns CDR1 SGHVS and CDR2 FNYEAQ. The CDR3 consists of 14 residues. The CDR3 protein is CASSLAGPRSEQYF. DNA for the CDR3: TGTGCCAGCAGCTTAGCAGGACCTCGTAGCGAGCAGTACTTC.

The chain joins TRBV9 to TRBJ1-4, with D possibly TRBD1 on 5 matching bases. Trimming removed 1 base from V and 5 bases from J, with 9 bases in between. CDR1 is SGDLS, CDR2 YYNGEE, per germline. The CDR3 length is 14 residues. The CDR3 nucleotides are TGTGCCAGCAGCGTACGGGGCGGCAATGAAAAACTGTTTTTT. Protein: CASSVRGGNEKLFF.

This chain connects TRBV7-8 to TRBJ2-1; D uncertain. The CDR3 sequence is 12 residues long. V lost 5 bases and J lost 9, with 11 bases in between. The V gene's germline CDR1 is SGHVS and CDR2 FQNEAQ. CDR3 residues: CASSRTGFEQFF. DNA of the CDR3: TGTGCCAGCAGCCGGACGGGTTTTGAGCAGTTCTTC.

This clonotype was detected once. With a much larger clone just one base away, this may be a read error. The chain uses TRBV10-3 and TRBJ2-7, with D tentatively TRBD1 (8 bases). The CDR3 runs 14 residues. Germline CDR1 and CDR2: ENHRY and SYGVKD. The CDR3 here is CASSGTGQSYEQHF. In DNA, the CDR3 is TGTGCCAGCAGCGGGACAGGACAATCCTACGAGCAGCACTTC.

The chain couples TRBV7-8 to TRBJ2-5, with D possibly TRBD2 on 5 matching bases. V lost 6 bases and J 1 base, leaving 12 bases between the germline ends. Germline V gene sequence: CDR1 SGHVS, CDR2 FQNEAQ. The CDR3 consists of 14 residues. This chain's CDR3 is CASRPGLFQETQYF. CDR3 DNA: TGTGCCAGCAGGCCCGGACTTTTCCAAGAGACCCAGTACTTC.

This chain links TRBV7-2 with TRBJ2-5; D perhaps matches TRBD2 (5 bases). This CDR3 region has 12 residues. Per the germline V gene, CDR1 is SGHTA and CDR2 is FQGNSA. V dropped 10 bases and J dropped 2 bases, with 11 bases sitting between them. CDR3 sequence reads: CATTPGQETQYF. The CDR3 region has the DNA TGTGCCACCACACCGGGACAAGAGACCCAGTACTTC.